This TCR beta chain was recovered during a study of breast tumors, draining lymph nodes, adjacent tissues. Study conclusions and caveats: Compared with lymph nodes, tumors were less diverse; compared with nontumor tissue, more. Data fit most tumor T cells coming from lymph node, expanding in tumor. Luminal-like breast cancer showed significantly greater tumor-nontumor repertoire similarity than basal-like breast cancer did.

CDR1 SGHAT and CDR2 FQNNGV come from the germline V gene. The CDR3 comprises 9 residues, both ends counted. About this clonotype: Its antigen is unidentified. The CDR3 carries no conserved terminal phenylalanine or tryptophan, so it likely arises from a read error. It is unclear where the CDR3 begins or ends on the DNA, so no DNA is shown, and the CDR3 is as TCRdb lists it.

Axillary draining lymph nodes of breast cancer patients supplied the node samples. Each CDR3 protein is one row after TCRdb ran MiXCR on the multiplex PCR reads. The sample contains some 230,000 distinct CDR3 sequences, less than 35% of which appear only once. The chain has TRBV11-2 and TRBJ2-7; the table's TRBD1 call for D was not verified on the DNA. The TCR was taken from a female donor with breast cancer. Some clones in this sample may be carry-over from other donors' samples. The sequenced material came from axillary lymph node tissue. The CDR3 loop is CASSPGPVS.